This TCR beta chain was identified in a study of blood T cell repertoires in COVID-19. Cohorts were based on clinical histories the participants reported. Measured with immunoSEQ multiplex PCR; TCRdb has only the in-frame clones, and not every one. The data hold 350,000 to 400,000 clones, with about 90% observed a single time. The CDR3 spans 14 residues. V lost 6 bases, J lost 6 bases, and 10 bases stayed unmatched. Sequenced sample: PBMCs or T cells enriched from blood (not recorded which). This sequence joins TRBV23-1 and TRBJ2-7; 8 bases are a match to TRBD2. TRBV23-1 is an ORF, with its function uncertain. The sequence was obtained from a woman younger than 45 who had recovered from COVID-19. The CDR3: CASRNPGLVGEQYF. CDR3 nucleotide sequence: TGCGCCAGCAGGAATCCGGGACTAGTCGGCGAGCAGTACTTC.